A single sample is the source of the 27 T cell receptor beta chains below, sequenced in a study of T cells after yellow fever vaccination. TCRdb reanalysed the 5' RACE reads using MiXCR and keeps one entry per CDR3 protein. The top ten hold around 3% of the sample, which has about 220,000 distinct CDR3 sequences, roughly 3.3% seen once. Source: CD4+ T cells sorted from PBMCs, taken 10 days after the yellow fever booster vaccination. The receptors come from a young man who received the YFV17D yellow fever vaccine.

Points on this clonotype: A read error may be the cause here, since a much bigger clone is one base away. The rearrangement joins TRBV18 to TRBJ2-3; unclear D gene. In germline, CDR1 is KGHSH, CDR2 LQKENI. The length of the CDR3 is 13 residues. V shed 1 base and J shed 2 bases, with 4 bases lying between them. DNA of the CDR3: TGTGCCAGCTCACCACTGGACACAGATACGCAGTATTTT. It is translated as CASSPLDTDTQYF.

This clonotype was observed a few times. V usage is TRBV2 and J usage is TRBJ2-5; 9 bases map to TRBD2. This CDR3 region has 14 residues. V lost 8 bases, J lost 5 bases, and 9 bases stayed unmatched. The V gene's germline CDR1 is SNHLY and CDR2 FYNNEI. CDR3 protein: CASGRAGGGETQYF. The DNA of the CDR3 is TGTGCCAGCGGTAGAGCGGGGGGCGGGGAGACCCAGTACTTC. Filled out from reference TRBV2 and TRBJ2-5, the complete variable domain reads EPEVTQTPSHQVTQMGQEVILRCVPISNHLYFYWYRQILGQKVEFLVSFYNNEISEKSEIFDDQFSVERPDGSNFTLKIRSTKLEDSAMYFCASGRAGGGETQYFGPGTRLLVL.

Many counts were recorded for this clonotype. CDR3 sequence: CASSYDRVGSGELFF. In DNA form, the CDR3 reads TGTGCCAGCAGCTACGACAGGGTTGGGAGCGGGGAGCTGTTTTTT. This chain links TRBV28 with TRBJ2-2, with TRBD1 identical over 7 bases. V shed 6 bases, J shed 7 bases, and the junction held 11 bases outside the gene matches. The CDR3 has 15 residues. Germline V gene sequence: CDR1 MDHEN, CDR2 SYDVKM.

This clonotype has at least ten counts. V and J are TRBV11-3 and TRBJ1-6, with no clear D. The V end lost 5 bases, the J end lost 12 bases, and 14 bases lay between the germline ends. This CDR3 comprises 13 residues. The germline gives CDR1 SGHNT, CDR2 YENEEA. The CDR3 DNA is TGTGCCAGCAGCGACCGGACTCGCGGACCCCTCCACTTT. Encoded protein: CASSDRTRGPLHF.

This clonotype appeared many times. CDR3 nucleotide sequence: TGTGCCAGCAGCTCCAGAGCGTGGTCCTCCTACGAGCAGTACGTC. It yields the protein CASSSRAWSSYEQYV. This rearrangement joins TRBV4-2 to TRBJ2-7; D ambiguous. Trimming took off 5 bases at V and 0 bases at J, with 14 bases between the two ends. Germline V CDR1 and CDR2: LGHNA, YNFKEQ. The CDR3 is made up of 15 amino acids.

This clonotype was detected a few times. The chain joins TRBV3-1 to TRBJ1-5; tentatively, D is TRBD1 (5 bases). The CDR3 length is 15 residues. V lost 1 base to trimming and J lost 7 bases, with 14 bases between them. Germline CDR1 is LGHDT and CDR2 is YNNKEL (reference sequence). The CDR3 DNA sequence: TGTGCCAGCAGCCAAGTTTGGGGGGTGGACCAGCCCCAGCATTTT. Its protein is CASSQVWGVDQPQHF.

The J gene is TRBJ2-7, the V gene TRBV6-1; 8 bases fit TRBD2. CDR3 length equals 18 residues. The ends lost 0 bases at V and 0 bases at J; junction bases unmatched: 10. Germline lookup yields CDR1 MNHNS and CDR2 SASEGT. The CDR3 is CASSEAGPSGSYSYEQYF. The CDR3 DNA follows: TGTGCCAGCAGTGAAGCGGGGCCTAGCGGGTCTTACTCCTACGAGCAGTACTTC.

The CDR3 region has the DNA TGTGCCAGCAGCTTTTCTCCGGGAGAGCAGTACTTC. This sequence encodes CASSFSPGEQYF. This chain uses TRBV7-2 with TRBJ2-7; D may be TRBD2 (5 bases). From germline, CDR1 is SGHTA and CDR2 FQGNSA. The ends were cut back, 3 bases at V and 7 bases at J, with 10 bases in the middle. The CDR3 spans 12 residues.

The chain links TRBV4-2 to TRBJ1-2; D is uncertain. This CDR3 has 15 amino acids. Per germline, CDR1 LGHNA and CDR2 YNFKEQ. The V end lost 0 bases, the J end lost 5 bases, and 13 bases lay between the germline ends. The DNA of the CDR3 is TGTGCCAGCAGCCAAGAAGTAACAGAACGGTATGGCTACACCTTC. Translated: CASSQEVTERYGYTF.

This clonotype was seen many times. This sequence joins TRBV7-8 and TRBJ1-3; the D is unclear. The CDR3 length is 16 residues. Trimming pared 2 bases from V and 1 base from J, leaving 12 bases between. Per the germline V gene, CDR1 is SGHVS and CDR2 is FQNEAQ. CDR3 protein: CASSLSRRVSGNTIYF. The CDR3 coding sequence is TGTGCCAGCAGCTTATCGCGGAGGGTGTCTGGAAACACCATATATTTT.

This clonotype was picked up many times. The CDR3 loop is CSPRGRGTGELFF. Written as DNA, the CDR3 is TGCAGTCCGAGGGGCCGGGGGACCGGGGAGCTGTTTTTT. The chain employs TRBV20-1 and TRBJ2-2; maybe TRBD2 (6 bases). Germline-derived CDR1 and CDR2 are DFQATT and SNEGSKA (reference sequence). Trimming cost V 8 bases and J 5 bases, with 15 bases left between them. This CDR3 region has 13 residues.

This clonotype was found many times. The rearrangement links TRBV7-2 to TRBJ2-2, with TRBD2 identical over 10 bases. The CDR3 runs to 18 residues. The germline gives CDR1 SGHTA, CDR2 FQGNSA. Germline trimming cut 4 bases from V and 6 bases from J; bases unmatched to any gene: 14. CDR3 nucleotides: TGTGCCAGCAGCTCCCCTCGAATAGCGGGGGGCGGCGCCGGGGAGCTGTTTTTT. It codes for CASSSPRIAGGGAGELFF. Filled out from reference TRBV7-2 and TRBJ2-2, the complete variable domain reads GAGVSQSPSNKVTEKGKDVELRCDPISGHTALYWYRQSLGQGLEFLIYFQGNSAPDKSGLPSDRFSAERTGGSVSTLTIQRTQQEDSAVYLCASSSPRIAGGGAGELFFGEGSRLTVL.

This clonotype was recorded many times. The chain links TRBV4-3 to TRBJ2-7; unclear D gene. The V end was cut by 0 bases, the J end by 4 bases, with 10 bases between. Germline CDR1 is LGHNA and CDR2 is YSLEER. The CDR3 contains 14 residues. The CDR3 loop is CASSQEWSGYEQYF. DNA of the CDR3: TGCGCCAGCAGCCAAGAATGGTCGGGTTACGAGCAGTACTTC.

At least ten counts were recorded for this clonotype. The V call is TRBV5-1, the J call TRBJ2-3, with 8 bases that match TRBD2. Germline V gives CDR1 SGHRS, CDR2 YFSETQ. This CDR3 spans 17 amino acids. V dropped 0 bases and J dropped 0; count of bases not matched to a gene: 6. The CDR3 nucleotides read TGCGCCAGCAGCTTGGAACCTAGCGGGCAGAGCACAGATACGCAGTATTTT. Translated: CASSLEPSGQSTDTQYF.

This clonotype was observed many times. The V call is TRBV10-3, the J call TRBJ1-2, with a weak D call TRBD1 (6 bases). The length of the CDR3 is 12 residues. Trimming removed 10 bases from V and 2 bases from J, with 11 bases in between. The germline gives CDR1 ENHRY, CDR2 SYGVKD. The CDR3 sequence is CASGTQNYGYTF. Here the CDR3 DNA reads TGTGCCAGCGGGACACAGAACTATGGCTACACCTTC.

This clonotype was picked up many times. The chain joins TRBV28 to TRBJ1-3; possible D gene TRBD1, 6 bases. The germline CDR1 and CDR2 sequences are MDHEN and SYDVKM. This CDR3 region has 14 residues. The V and J ends lost 8 bases and 3 bases respectively, with 14 bases between them. The CDR3 here is CASQGRGSGNTIYF. The DNA for the CDR3 is TGTGCCAGCCAGGGCAGGGGAAGTGGAAACACCATATATTTT.

This clonotype was observed at least ten times. This chain connects TRBV4-3 to TRBJ2-6; tentatively, D is TRBD1 (5 bases). Germline values: CDR1 LGHNA, CDR2 YSLEER. The CDR3 totals 14 residues. V lost 4 bases, J lost 1 base, and 5 bases lay in between. CDR3 in DNA: TGCGCCAGCAGCCCAGGGTCTGGGGCCAACGTCCTGACTTTC. It codes for CASSPGSGANVLTF.

J is TRBJ2-2 and V is TRBV5-4; no clear D. The germline CDR1 and CDR2 sequences are SGHNT and YYREEE (reference sequence). The ends were cut back, 0 bases at V and 1 base at J, with 7 bases in the middle. This CDR3 is 15 amino acids long. CDR3 nucleotide sequence: TGTGCCAGCAGCTTGGCCGGGTTGAACACCGGGGAGCTGTTTTTT. This codes for CASSLAGLNTGELFF.

The genes are TRBV7-2 and TRBJ1-2, with D hard to call. From germline, CDR1 is SGHTA and CDR2 FQGNSA. Trimming took off 5 bases at V and 8 bases at J, with 18 bases between the two ends. This CDR3 is 14 amino acids long. This CDR3 is CASSRSTGFAGYTF. The DNA for the CDR3 is TGTGCCAGCAGCCGAAGTACGGGTTTTGCGGGCTACACCTTC.

In this sample, this clonotype turned up many times. The rearrangement uses TRBV29-1 and TRBJ1-1; D is undetermined. The CDR3 runs to 13 residues. V was shortened by 1 base and J by 1 base, with 7 bases between the two germline ends. Per germline, CDR1 SQVTM and CDR2 ANQGSEA. CDR3: CSVEVSGNTEAFF. CDR3 sequence (DNA): TGCAGCGTTGAAGTTTCCGGGAACACTGAAGCTTTCTTT.

The V gene is TRBV28, the J gene TRBJ1-5; D gene unclear. V was pared by 4 bases and J by 2 bases, with 9 bases between. CDR3 size: 14 residues. Germline V lookup: CDR1 MDHEN, CDR2 SYDVKM. The CDR3 spells CASSYAWGNQPQHF. In nucleotides, the CDR3 is TGTGCCAGCAGTTACGCCTGGGGCAATCAGCCCCAGCATTTT.

The chain joins TRBV7-9 to TRBJ1-1, with 7 bases fitting TRBD1. The junction had 12 bases not matched to a gene; V was cut back by 6 bases and J by 8 bases. The CDR3 is made up of 14 amino acids. CDR1 is SEHNR and CDR2 is FQNEAQ in the germline V gene (reference sequence). CDR3 nucleotide sequence: TGTGCCAGCAGTCGCGGGACAGCCCTAAACGAAGCTTTCTTT. This codes for CASSRGTALNEAFF.

This clonotype was observed a few times. The V and J genes are TRBV18 and TRBJ2-1; 7 nucleotides match TRBD1. The V gene end was trimmed by 3 bases and the J gene end by 8 bases; junction bases not matched to a gene: 1. The CDR3 is 12 residues long. The germline V gene encodes CDR1 KGHSH and CDR2 LQKENI. In DNA form, the CDR3 reads TGTGCCAGCTCACCGACAGGGCATGAGCAGTTCTTC. It is translated as CASSPTGHEQFF.

The chain employs TRBV19 and TRBJ1-4, with 9 bases fitting TRBD1. The ends lost 4 bases at V and 0 bases at J; junction bases unmatched: 9. The CDR3 loop spans 18 amino acids. The germline CDR1 and CDR2 sequences are LNHDA and SQIVND (reference sequence). The CDR3 loop is CASSTLGQGGSTNEKLFF. The DNA for the CDR3 is TGTGCCAGTAGTACCCTGGGACAGGGAGGATCAACTAATGAAAAACTGTTTTTT.

This clonotype came up a few times. V and J are TRBV6-2 or TRBV6-3 and TRBJ1-5; a weak D match, TRBD1 (5 bases). With 5 bases removed from V and 1 base from J, the gap between germline ends came to 15 bases. CDR3 size: 16 residues. CDR1 and CDR2 from the germline V gene are MNHEY and SVGEGT. CDR3 coding DNA: TGTGCCAGCAGTAAACTTGGGGCTCCCAGCAATCAGCCCCAGCATTTT. It encodes CASSKLGAPSNQPQHF.

This clonotype showed up just a few times. The chain employs TRBV5-1 and TRBJ2-5, with a tentative D call TRBD1 (5 bases). The CDR3 has 17 residues. The V gene's germline CDR1 is SGHRS and CDR2 YFSETQ. Trimming stripped 0 bases from V and 7 bases from J, with 22 bases between. CDR3 residues: CASSLAREQSFTGTQYF. DNA for the CDR3: TGCGCCAGCAGCTTGGCCAGGGAACAGTCATTCACAGGGACCCAGTACTTC.

This clonotype has a count of ten or more. The chain has TRBV5-1 and TRBJ2-3; possible D gene TRBD1, 6 bases. The germline V and J ends were trimmed by 0 bases and 3 bases, with 8 bases remaining between them. This CDR3 has 14 amino acids. Germline CDR1 is SGHRS and CDR2 is YFSETQ. The CDR3 DNA follows: TGCGCCAGCAGCTTGGTTCAGGGGACAGATACGCAGTATTTT. This sequence encodes CASSLVQGTDTQYF.